This T cell receptor (beta chain) was identified in a study of Tregs in tolerant kidney transplant recipients. About this clone: Antigen unknown.

The CDR3 runs 15 residues. CDR1 is SNHLY and CDR2 is FYNNEI in the germline V gene. The trim removed 6 bases at V and 4 bases at J, leaving 8 bases unmatched. Repertoires were generated with immunoSEQ multiplex PCR, while TCRdb's copy carries only in-frame clones and drops some. Found here are about 44,000 clones, roughly 95% of them singletons; the top ten hold approximately 0.4%. General study findings and limits: Biological reproducibility was not directly addressed in this study.

This receptor was taken from a human donor in good health. The chain carries TRBV2 and TRBJ2-1, with 8 bases fitting TRBD1. Sequenced material: Tregs from blood cultured with allogeneic cells. The CDR3 here is CASRPDRGNYNEQFF. CDR3 DNA sequence: TGTGCCAGCAGACCAGACAGGGGAAATTACAATGAGCAGTTCTTC.